This T cell receptor beta chain was recorded in a study of blood T cells in healthy people across ages. With a J-beta primer mix and a sample-barcoded 5' primer, a second PCR ran roughly 6 to 11 cycles. Each cDNA molecule, via a template-switch adaptor with 12 random nucleotides, was tagged. TCRdb passed the 5' RACE reads through MiXCR, listing each CDR3 protein once. This sample carries 1.8 million or so distinct CDR3 sequences, about two fifths of them seen once, and the ten largest clones take around 23%. Study results and caveats: Strong correlation was found linking TCR beta diversity to naive T cell percentage. Unsorted PBMCs prevented conclusive naive versus antigen-experienced comparison.

Aged roughly 6 to 95, donors were systemically healthy Caucasians from Russia. Trimming removed 7 bases at V and 0 bases at J, with 12 bases between. Germline V gene sequence: CDR1 MNHEY, CDR2 SMNVEV (reference sequence). CDR3 size: 14 residues. A word on this clonotype: The target antigen is unknown.

What was sequenced was blood. The TCR sequence derives from a human donor in good health. The chain employs TRBV27 and TRBJ1-1; TRBD1 is a possible D gene (5 bases). The CDR3 sequence: CASIGRAMNTEAFF. In nucleotides, the CDR3 is TGTGCCAGCATCGGCAGGGCTATGAACACTGAAGCTTTCTTT.